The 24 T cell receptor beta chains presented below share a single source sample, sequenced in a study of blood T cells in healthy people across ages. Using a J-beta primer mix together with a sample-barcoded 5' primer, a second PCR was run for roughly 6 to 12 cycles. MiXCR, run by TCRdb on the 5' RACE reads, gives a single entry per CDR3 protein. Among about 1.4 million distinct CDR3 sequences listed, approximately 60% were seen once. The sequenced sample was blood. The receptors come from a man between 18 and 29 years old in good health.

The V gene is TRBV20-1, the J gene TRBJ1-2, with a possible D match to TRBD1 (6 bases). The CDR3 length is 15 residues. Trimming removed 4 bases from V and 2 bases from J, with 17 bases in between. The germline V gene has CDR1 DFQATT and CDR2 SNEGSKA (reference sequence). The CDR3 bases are TGCAGTGCTAAAGAAAACAGGGTATCCAACTATGGCTACACCTTC. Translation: CSAKENRVSNYGYTF.

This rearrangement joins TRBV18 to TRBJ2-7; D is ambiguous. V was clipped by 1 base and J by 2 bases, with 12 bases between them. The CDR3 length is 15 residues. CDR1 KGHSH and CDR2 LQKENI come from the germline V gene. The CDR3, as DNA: TGTGCCAGCTCACCACGGGCAATCAAACCCTACGAGCAGTACTTC. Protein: CASSPRAIKPYEQYF. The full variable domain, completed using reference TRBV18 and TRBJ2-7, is NAGVMQNPRHLVRRRGQEARLRCSPMKGHSHVYWYRQLPEEGLKFMVYLQKENIIDESGMPKERFSAEFPKEGPSILRIQQVVRGDSAAYFCASSPRAIKPYEQYFGPGTRLTVT.

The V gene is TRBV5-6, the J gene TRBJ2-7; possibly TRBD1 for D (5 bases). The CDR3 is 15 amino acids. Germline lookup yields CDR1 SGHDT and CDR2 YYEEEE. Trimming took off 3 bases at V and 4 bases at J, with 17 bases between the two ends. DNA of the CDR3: TGTGCCAGCAGCTCCCCTTCAGCAGGGCAATACGAGCAGTACTTC. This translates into CASSSPSAGQYEQYF.

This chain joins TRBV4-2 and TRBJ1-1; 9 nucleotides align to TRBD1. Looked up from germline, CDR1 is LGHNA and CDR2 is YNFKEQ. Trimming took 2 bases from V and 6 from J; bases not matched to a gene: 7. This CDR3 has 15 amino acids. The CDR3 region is CASSQKPGQGSEAFF. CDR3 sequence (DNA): TGTGCCAGCAGCCAAAAACCGGGACAGGGTTCTGAAGCTTTCTTT.

CDR3 residues: CASSVTTGGYEQYF. CDR3 bases: TGTGCCAGCAGCGTTACGACCGGGGGCTACGAGCAGTACTTC. This rearrangement joins TRBV9 to TRBJ2-4; D is possibly TRBD2 (6 bases). The J call may be incorrect, as the DNA end agrees better with TRBJ2-7. Germline V gives CDR1 SGDLS, CDR2 YYNGEE. This CDR3 spans 14 amino acids.

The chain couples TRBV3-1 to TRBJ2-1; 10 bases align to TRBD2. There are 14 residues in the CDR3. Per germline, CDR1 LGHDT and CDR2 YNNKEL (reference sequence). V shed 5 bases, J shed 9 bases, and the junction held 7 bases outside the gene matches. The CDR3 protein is CASSSGLAEGEQFF. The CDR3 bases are TGTGCCAGCAGCTCTGGACTAGCGGAGGGTGAGCAGTTCTTC.

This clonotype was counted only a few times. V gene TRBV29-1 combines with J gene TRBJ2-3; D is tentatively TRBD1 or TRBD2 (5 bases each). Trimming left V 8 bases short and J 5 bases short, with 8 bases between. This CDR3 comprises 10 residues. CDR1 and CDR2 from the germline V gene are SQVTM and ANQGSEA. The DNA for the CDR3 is TGCAGCAGTGGGGGAGATACGCAGTATTTT. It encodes CSSGGDTQYF.

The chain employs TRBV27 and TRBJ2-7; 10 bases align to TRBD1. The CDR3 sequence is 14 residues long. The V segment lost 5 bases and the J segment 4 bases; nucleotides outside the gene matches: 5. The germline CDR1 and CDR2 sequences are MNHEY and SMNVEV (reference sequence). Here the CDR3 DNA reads TGTGCCAGCAGTGGAGGACAGGGGGGTTACGAGCAGTACTTC. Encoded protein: CASSGGQGGYEQYF.

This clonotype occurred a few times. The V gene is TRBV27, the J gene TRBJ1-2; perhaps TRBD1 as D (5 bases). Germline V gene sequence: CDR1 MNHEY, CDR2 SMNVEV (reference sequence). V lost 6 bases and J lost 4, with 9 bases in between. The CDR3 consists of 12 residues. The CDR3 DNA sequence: TGTGCCAGCAGGAAGGGGTCCTATGGCTACACCTTC. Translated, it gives CASRKGSYGYTF.

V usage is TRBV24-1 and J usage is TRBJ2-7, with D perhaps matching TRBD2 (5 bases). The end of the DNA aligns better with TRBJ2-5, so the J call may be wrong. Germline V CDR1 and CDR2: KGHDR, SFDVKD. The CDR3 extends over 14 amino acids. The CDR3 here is CATSAGGWLETQYF. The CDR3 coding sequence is TGTGCCACCAGTGCCGGCGGGTGGTTGGAGACCCAGTACTTC.

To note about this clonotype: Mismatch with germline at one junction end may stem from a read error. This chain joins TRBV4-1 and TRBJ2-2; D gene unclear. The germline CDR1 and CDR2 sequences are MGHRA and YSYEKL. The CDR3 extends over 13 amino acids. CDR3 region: CASSQVRAGELFF. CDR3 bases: TGTGCCAGCAGCCAAGTTCGGGCCGGGGAGCTGTTTTTT.

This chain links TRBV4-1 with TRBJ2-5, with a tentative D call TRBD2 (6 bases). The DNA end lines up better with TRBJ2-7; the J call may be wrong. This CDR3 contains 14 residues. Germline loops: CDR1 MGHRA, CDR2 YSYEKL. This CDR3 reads CASSQWTGEDEQYF. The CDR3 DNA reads TGCGCCAGCAGCCAATGGACGGGGGAGGACGAGCAGTACTTC.

The CDR3 region is CASSLVEAGTISYEQYF. Written as DNA, the CDR3 is TGTGCCAGCAGCTTAGTCGAGGCGGGGACAATCTCCTACGAGCAGTACTTC. The rearrangement uses TRBV7-8 and TRBJ2-5; D may match TRBD1 or TRBD2 (6 bases each). The J call may be incorrect, as the DNA end agrees better with TRBJ2-7. Germline CDR1 is SGHVS and CDR2 is FQNEAQ. The length of the CDR3 is 17 residues.

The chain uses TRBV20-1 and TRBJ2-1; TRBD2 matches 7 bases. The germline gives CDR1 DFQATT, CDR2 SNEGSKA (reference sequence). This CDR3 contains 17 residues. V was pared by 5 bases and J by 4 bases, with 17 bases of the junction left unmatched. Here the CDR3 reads CSAARILLAAVYNEQFF. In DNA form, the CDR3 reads TGCAGTGCTGCTAGGATCTTGCTAGCGGCCGTTTACAATGAGCAGTTCTTC.

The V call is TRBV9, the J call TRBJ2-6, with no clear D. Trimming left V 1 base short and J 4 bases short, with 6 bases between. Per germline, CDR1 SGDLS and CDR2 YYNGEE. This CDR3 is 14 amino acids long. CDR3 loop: CASSVLEGANVLTF. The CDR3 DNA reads TGTGCCAGCAGCGTACTCGAAGGGGCCAACGTCCTGACTTTC.

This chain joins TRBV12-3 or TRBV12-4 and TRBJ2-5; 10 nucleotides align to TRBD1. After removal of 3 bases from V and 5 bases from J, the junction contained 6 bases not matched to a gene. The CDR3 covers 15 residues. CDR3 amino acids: CASSLDRGVGETQYF. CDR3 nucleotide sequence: TGTGCCAGCAGTTTGGACAGGGGGGTAGGGGAGACCCAGTACTTC.

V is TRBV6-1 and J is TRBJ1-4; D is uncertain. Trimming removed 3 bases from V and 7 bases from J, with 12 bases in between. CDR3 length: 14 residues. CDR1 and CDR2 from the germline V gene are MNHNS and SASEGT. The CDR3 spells CASSDLGIGEKLFF. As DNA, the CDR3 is TGTGCCAGCAGTGATTTGGGGATTGGTGAAAAACTGTTTTTT.

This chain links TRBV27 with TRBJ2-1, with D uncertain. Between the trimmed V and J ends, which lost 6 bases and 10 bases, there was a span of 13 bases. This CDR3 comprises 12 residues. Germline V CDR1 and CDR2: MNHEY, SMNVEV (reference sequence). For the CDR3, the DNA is TGTGCCAGCAGCCCCCCGCTAGGGGAGCAGTTCTTC. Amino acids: CASSPPLGEQFF.

CDR3 sequence: CASSDPGQGSNEKLFF. CDR3 nucleotides: TGTGCCAGCAGTGACCCGGGACAGGGGTCTAATGAAAAACTGTTTTTT. V and J are TRBV25-1 and TRBJ1-4, with TRBD1 matching over 10 bases. The germline CDR1 and CDR2 sequences are MGHDK and SYGVNS. The CDR3 is 16 residues long. Trimming cost V 3 bases and J 3 bases; bases outside gene matches: 4.

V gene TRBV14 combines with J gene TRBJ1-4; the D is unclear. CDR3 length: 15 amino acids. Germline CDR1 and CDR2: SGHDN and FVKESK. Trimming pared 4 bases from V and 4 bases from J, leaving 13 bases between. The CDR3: CASSRRAGLNEKLFF. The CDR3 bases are TGTGCCAGCAGCCGCCGGGCAGGACTTAATGAAAAACTGTTTTTT.

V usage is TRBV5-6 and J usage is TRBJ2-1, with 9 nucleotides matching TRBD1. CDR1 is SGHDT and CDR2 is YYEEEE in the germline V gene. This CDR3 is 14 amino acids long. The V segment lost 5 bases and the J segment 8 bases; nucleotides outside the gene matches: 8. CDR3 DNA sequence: TGTGCCAGCAGGGGACAGGGTGGTAACGATGAGCAGTTCTTC. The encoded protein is CASRGQGGNDEQFF.

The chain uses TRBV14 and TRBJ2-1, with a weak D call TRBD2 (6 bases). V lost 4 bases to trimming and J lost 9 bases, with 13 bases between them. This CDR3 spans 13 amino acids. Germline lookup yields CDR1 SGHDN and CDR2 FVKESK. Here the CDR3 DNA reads TGTGCCAGCAGCCGGGAGGAGGGGTTTGAGCAGTTCTTC. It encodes CASSREEGFEQFF.

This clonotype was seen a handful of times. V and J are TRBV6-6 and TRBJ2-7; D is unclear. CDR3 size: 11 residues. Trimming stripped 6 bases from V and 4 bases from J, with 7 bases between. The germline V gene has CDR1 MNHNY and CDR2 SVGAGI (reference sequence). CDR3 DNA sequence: TGTGCCAGCAGGGACGTATACGAGCAGTACTTC. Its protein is CASRDVYEQYF.

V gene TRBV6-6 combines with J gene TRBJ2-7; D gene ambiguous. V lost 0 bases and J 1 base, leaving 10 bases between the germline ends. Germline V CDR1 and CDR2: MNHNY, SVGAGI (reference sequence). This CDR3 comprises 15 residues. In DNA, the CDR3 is TGTGCCAGCAGTTACTCCGTCGCGGATTCCTACGAGCAGTACTTC. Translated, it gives CASSYSVADSYEQYF.